This entry concerns a single TCR beta chain. The antigen is unknown. Its ends do not fully match the called genes, so a read error is possible. The data stem from a study of CD4+ T cells in melanoma. Whole-study results and caveats: Neoantigen-specific CD4+ T cells in melanoma reportedly had diverse differentiation states.

Profiling relied on immunoSEQ multiplex PCR, and the TCRdb table lists in-frame clones only, not all of them. The data contain some 150,000 clones, about 90% of them singletons. This CDR3 spans 15 amino acids. Germline V lookup: CDR1 MNHNS, CDR2 SASEGT. This sequence was found in a human donor with melanoma. This rearrangement joins TRBV6-1 to TRBJ1-5, with 7 bases identical to TRBD1. CDR3 amino acids: CASREDRASNQPQHF. In nucleotides, the CDR3 is TGTGCCAGCAGGGAAGACAGGGCTAGCAATCAGCCCCAGCATTTT.